The 30 T cell receptor beta chains given below trace back to one sample, sequenced in a study of vaccination and CD4 T cells after COVID-19. Their antigens remain unidentified. The treatment: roughly 10-day PBMC culture with coronavirus spike peptide pools or control peptides (ViraFEST assay). Cultured CD4+ T-cell DNA underwent Oncomine TCR Beta short-read sequencing. Each CDR3 protein is one row after TCRdb ran MiXCR on the PCR reads. The table lists some 10,000 distinct CDR3 sequences, 50% to 70% of them singletons. The specimen sequenced was CD4+ T cells from blood, cultured in vitro. These receptors originate from a human donor who had recovered from COVID-19.

This clonotype was recorded a few times. The rearrangement links TRBV6-4 to TRBJ1-5; weak D call: TRBD1 (5 bases). Germline V CDR1 and CDR2: MRHNA, SNTAGT. Trimming took 8 bases from V and 0 from J, leaving 14 bases between them. The length of the CDR3 is 15 residues. The DNA for the CDR3 is TGTGCCAGCCGCCGGGACGGGGATAGCAATCAGCCCCAGCATTTT. It encodes CASRRDGDSNQPQHF.

The gene calls are TRBV6-2 or TRBV6-3 and TRBJ1-1, with D hard to call. CDR1 is MNHEY, CDR2 SVGEGT, per germline. With 5 bases removed from V and 7 bases from J, the gap between germline ends came to 14 bases. The CDR3 is made up of 13 amino acids. The CDR3 DNA is TGTGCCAGCAGTCCCCGTGGGATGGGTGAAGCTTTCTTT. Its protein product is CASSPRGMGEAFF.

This CDR3 is CASSADRSWVGQYF. CDR3 coding DNA: TGTGCCAGCAGTGCGGATAGGTCGTGGGTGGGACAGTACTTC. The chain has TRBV6-1 and TRBJ2-5; no firm D call. Germline CDR1 is MNHNS and CDR2 is SASEGT. V was clipped by 4 bases and J by 11 bases, with 20 bases between them. The CDR3 runs 14 residues.

The chain uses TRBV7-9 and TRBJ2-2; maybe TRBD2 (5 bases). Germline V gene lookup returns CDR1 SEHNR and CDR2 FQNEAQ (reference sequence). Trimming removed 4 bases at V and 4 bases at J, with 13 bases between. This CDR3 has 15 residues. DNA of the CDR3: TGTGCCAGCAGCTCCCGGTCCCGGGGCACCGGGGAGCTGTTTTTT. Amino acids: CASSSRSRGTGELFF.

The chain recombines TRBV3-1 with TRBJ1-2; D ambiguous. Trimming stripped 2 bases from V and 4 bases from J, with 8 bases between. CDR1 and CDR2 from the germline V gene are LGHDT and YNNKEL (reference sequence). The CDR3 contains 13 residues. CDR3 DNA: TGTGCCAGCAGCCAATGGGGATTCTATGGCTACACCTTC. Translating gives CASSQWGFYGYTF.

The genes are TRBV2 and TRBJ2-7, with D hard to call. V was clipped by 5 bases and J by 2 bases, with 7 bases between them. Germline V CDR1 and CDR2: SNHLY, FYNNEI. This CDR3 spans 12 amino acids. CDR3 nucleotide sequence: TGTGCCAGCAGTCCAGTAACCTACGAGCAGTACTTC. Translated: CASSPVTYEQYF.

This chain joins TRBV29-1 and TRBJ1-1, with D perhaps matching TRBD1 (5 bases). With 7 bases removed from V and 0 bases from J, the gap between germline ends came to 12 bases. Per the germline V gene, CDR1 is SQVTM and CDR2 is ANQGSEA. The CDR3 is made up of 13 amino acids. CDR3 loop: CSARTDMNTEAFF. DNA for the CDR3: TGCAGCGCGCGGACGGACATGAACACTGAAGCTTTCTTT.

The sample holds a few counts of this clonotype. The V call is TRBV6-1, the J call TRBJ1-1; tentative D call: TRBD1 (5 bases). The length of the CDR3 is 13 residues. Germline assignment: CDR1 MNHNS and CDR2 SASEGT. Trimming removed 2 bases from V and 10 bases from J, with 14 bases in between. In DNA form, the CDR3 reads TGTGCCAGCAGTGAAAAGGGACCCCGAAGAGCTTTCTTT. Encoded protein: CASSEKGPRRAFF.

This rearrangement joins TRBV7-9 to TRBJ1-2; maybe TRBD1 (5 bases). The CDR3 contains 13 residues. V gave up 1 base and J gave up 3 bases, with 6 bases separating them. CDR1 is SEHNR and CDR2 is FQNEAQ in the germline V gene (reference sequence). The CDR3 region has the DNA TGTGCCAGCAGCTTAGTCAGGGACTATGGCTACACCTTC. Residues: CASSLVRDYGYTF.

The CDR3 sequence: CASSVRGSETQYF. The CDR3 coding sequence is TGTGCCAGCAGTGTCCGGGGGTCGGAGACCCAGTACTTC. The chain is built from TRBV6-1 and TRBJ2-5; weak D call: TRBD2 (6 bases). Germline V gene lookup returns CDR1 MNHNS and CDR2 SASEGT. V lost 4 bases to trimming and J lost 5 bases, with 11 bases between them. The CDR3 extends over 13 amino acids.

The V call is TRBV20-1, the J call TRBJ1-1; perhaps TRBD1 as D (6 bases). The germline V gene has CDR1 DFQATT and CDR2 SNEGSKA (reference sequence). The CDR3 is 15 amino acids. V was clipped by 4 bases and J by 4 bases, with 19 bases between them. The CDR3 DNA reads as TGCAGTGCTATCCCCCCTGAACAGGGCAGCACTGAAGCTTTCTTT. Protein sequence: CSAIPPEQGSTEAFF.

This chain connects TRBV7-9 to TRBJ2-1; TRBD2 might be the D (6 bases). CDR3 length: 16 residues. Germline values: CDR1 SEHNR, CDR2 FQNEAQ (reference sequence). With 3 bases removed from V and 4 bases from J, the gap between germline ends came to 16 bases. In DNA form, the CDR3 reads TGTGCCAGCAGCTTTATGGGGGGAGGCCGGTACAATGAGCAGTTCTTC. Translated, it gives CASSFMGGGRYNEQFF.

The gene calls are TRBV6-1 and TRBJ1-1, with D unresolved. The CDR3 totals 14 residues. V lost 8 bases, J lost 1 base, and 14 bases lay in between. Per the germline V gene, CDR1 is MNHNS and CDR2 is SASEGT. The CDR3 here is CASARRAGNTEAFF. CDR3 in DNA: TGTGCCAGCGCCCGGCGGGCAGGGAACACTGAAGCTTTCTTT.

The chain combines TRBV6-2 or TRBV6-3 with TRBJ1-2; D may be TRBD1 (5 bases). This CDR3 has 13 residues. Trimming took 2 bases from V and 2 from J, leaving 6 bases between them. Germline lookup yields CDR1 MNHEY and CDR2 SVGEGT. The CDR3 region has the DNA TGTGCCAGCAGTTACGACAGCAACTATGGCTACACCTTC. Amino acids: CASSYDSNYGYTF.

V and J are TRBV12-5 and TRBJ2-3; tentatively, D is TRBD1 (7 bases). Per the germline V gene, CDR1 is LGHNT and CDR2 is FRNRAP. V lost 6 bases, J lost 5 bases, and 12 bases lay in between. The CDR3 has 13 residues. The chain's CDR3 is CASGYRGLDTQYF. The CDR3 DNA sequence: TGTGCTAGTGGATACAGGGGACTAGATACGCAGTATTTT.

The table lists this clonotype with a count of one. CDR3 coding DNA: TGTGCCAGTAGTATGCACAGCACTGAAGCTTTCTTT. It is translated as CASSMHSTEAFF. The chain joins TRBV19 to TRBJ1-1; D remains unclear. Germline values: CDR1 LNHDA, CDR2 SQIVND (reference sequence). Trimming left V 3 bases short and J 4 bases short, with 6 bases between. The CDR3 loop spans 12 amino acids.

This chain uses TRBV6-2 or TRBV6-3 with TRBJ1-5, with TRBD1 matching 9 bases. This CDR3 comprises 13 residues. V lost 5 bases to trimming and J lost 6 bases; unmatched junction nucleotides: 2. The germline CDR1 and CDR2 sequences are MNHEY and SVGEGT. The CDR3 DNA sequence: TGTGCCAGCAGTGGGACAGGGCTTCAGCCCCAGCATTTT. Its translation is CASSGTGLQPQHF.

In DNA form, the CDR3 reads TGTGCCAGCAGCTTAAATGGGGGGCTAGCCGAGCAGTACTTC. Translation gives CASSLNGGLAEQYF. V is TRBV7-3 and J is TRBJ2-7; D possibly uses TRBD1 or TRBD2 (6 bases each). V was clipped by 1 base and J by 6 bases, with 13 bases between them. Germline CDR1 is SGHTA and CDR2 is FQGTGA. This CDR3 has 14 amino acids.

V is TRBV7-2 and J is TRBJ2-7; maybe TRBD1 (7 bases). CDR1 and CDR2 (germline): SGHTA, FQGNSA. V was cut by 8 bases and J by 4 bases, with 21 bases left in between. The CDR3 consists of 15 residues. In DNA form, the CDR3 reads TGTGCCAGCTCAGGGGCGGGACAGATATGGTACGAGCAGTACTTC. Its protein is CASSGAGQIWYEQYF. The full variable domain, rest sourced from reference TRBV7-2 and TRBJ2-7, is GAGVSQSPSNKVTEKGKDVELRCDPISGHTALYWYRQSLGQGLEFLIYFQGNSAPDKSGLPSDRFSAERTGGSVSTLTIQRTQQEDSAVYLCASSGAGQIWYEQYFGPGTRLTVT.

The V and J genes are TRBV10-3 and TRBJ1-3; D gene ambiguous. Germline CDR1 is ENHRY and CDR2 is SYGVKD. The CDR3 sequence is 15 residues long. Trimming left V 8 bases short and J 0 bases short, with 14 bases between. The DNA of the CDR3 is TGTGCCATCCTCCGTCGGGGATACTCTGGAAACACCATATATTTT. Its translation is CAILRRGYSGNTIYF.

This clonotype has just a few counts. The chain has TRBV20-1 and TRBJ2-2; 8 bases agree with TRBD2. The germline gives CDR1 DFQATT, CDR2 SNEGSKA (reference sequence). The V and J ends lost 2 bases and 3 bases, in that order; junction bases with no gene match: 8. The CDR3 has 16 residues. The CDR3 loop reads CSARPSGRVDTGELFF. Here the CDR3 DNA reads TGCAGTGCTAGACCATCCGGGAGGGTCGACACCGGGGAGCTGTTTTTT.

The genes are TRBV6-1 and TRBJ2-2; D uncertain. The CDR3 is 14 amino acids. The germline V and J ends were trimmed by 8 bases and 3 bases, with 13 bases remaining between them. The germline gives CDR1 MNHNS, CDR2 SASEGT. The CDR3 DNA follows: TGTGCCAGCTGCGTACACCCTGACACCGGGGAGCTGTTTTTT. Protein sequence: CASCVHPDTGELFF.

CDR3 loop: CASSEGGGRVNTEAFF. CDR3 bases: TGTGCCAGCAGTGAAGGTGGGGGGCGAGTGAACACTGAAGCTTTCTTT. This sequence joins TRBV6-1 and TRBJ1-1; TRBD1 might be the D (6 bases). The CDR3 loop spans 16 amino acids. Trimming left V 1 base short and J 0 bases short, with 12 bases between. Germline assignment: CDR1 MNHNS and CDR2 SASEGT.

The CDR3 DNA is TGTGCCAGCAGCGTAGACCCACAGGGCGGGGAGACCCAGTACTTC. Its protein is CASSVDPQGGETQYF. The chain employs TRBV9 and TRBJ2-5, with D possibly matching TRBD1 (6 bases). The CDR3 sequence is 15 residues long. With 0 bases removed from V and 5 bases from J, the gap between germline ends came to 14 bases. Germline CDR1 and CDR2: SGDLS and YYNGEE. Drawing the rest from reference TRBV9 and TRBJ2-5, the complete variable domain is DSGVTQTPKHLITATGQRVTLRCSPRSGDLSVYWYQQSLDQGLQFLIQYYNGEERAKGNILERFSAQQFPDLHSELNLSSLELGDSALYFCASSVDPQGGETQYFGPGTRLLVL.

The count of this clonotype is one. The gene calls are TRBV6-2 or TRBV6-3 and TRBJ2-7; D might be TRBD1 (5 bases). This CDR3 is 13 amino acids long. Germline CDR1 MNHEY, CDR2 SVGEGT. The V end lost 2 bases, the J end lost 2 bases, and 7 bases lay between the germline ends. The chain's CDR3 is CASSYGRAYEQYF. The CDR3 nucleotides are TGTGCCAGCAGTTACGGCAGGGCCTACGAGCAGTACTTC.

The chain combines TRBV4-2 with TRBJ2-7, with 8 bases identical to TRBD2. J lost 2 bases, V lost 0 bases, and 3 bases had no gene match. CDR1 LGHNA and CDR2 YNFKEQ come from the germline V gene. The CDR3 is made up of 15 amino acids. CDR3 coding DNA: TGTGCCAGCAGCCAAGACATGCGGGGGGCCTACGAGCAGTACTTC. It specifies CASSQDMRGAYEQYF.

The chain has TRBV7-2 and TRBJ2-7; maybe TRBD2 (6 bases). The CDR3 runs 13 residues. CDR1 and CDR2 (germline): SGHTA, FQGNSA. V was clipped by 0 bases and J by 5 bases, with 8 bases between them. CDR3: CASSLAAGNEQYF. The DNA of the CDR3 is TGTGCCAGCAGCTTAGCGGCGGGGAACGAGCAGTACTTC.

The gene calls are TRBV7-2 and TRBJ1-5; D ambiguous. Trimming removed 1 base from V and 4 bases from J, with 11 bases in between. CDR1 and CDR2 from the germline V gene are SGHTA and FQGNSA. The CDR3 length is 15 residues. In nucleotides, the CDR3 is TGTGCCAGCAGCTTAGAATCTACGGTTAATCAGCCCCAGCATTTT. It codes for CASSLESTVNQPQHF. Variable domain in full (rest from reference TRBV7-2 and TRBJ1-5): GAGVSQSPSNKVTEKGKDVELRCDPISGHTALYWYRQSLGQGLEFLIYFQGNSAPDKSGLPSDRFSAERTGGSVSTLTIQRTQQEDSAVYLCASSLESTVNQPQHFGDGTRLSIL.

The rearrangement links TRBV24-1 to TRBJ2-7, with 10 bases aligning to TRBD1. Trimming removed 6 bases from V and 2 bases from J; junction bases left unmatched: 12. CDR1 is KGHDR and CDR2 is SFDVKD in the germline V gene. The CDR3 runs to 17 residues. Here the CDR3 DNA reads TGTGCCACCAGTAGGAAGACAGGGGGCCCGCTGACCTACGAGCAGTACTTC. Translated: CATSRKTGGPLTYEQYF.

The chain combines TRBV24-1 with TRBJ1-2, with 9 bases that match TRBD1. This CDR3 is 16 amino acids long. Unmatched junction bases numbered 10, after V lost 5 bases and J lost 4 bases. The germline CDR1 and CDR2 sequences are KGHDR and SFDVKD. The CDR3 coding sequence is TGTGCCACCAGTGCCCCCATGGGACAGGGTGCCTATGGCTACACCTTC. Translated: CATSAPMGQGAYGYTF.